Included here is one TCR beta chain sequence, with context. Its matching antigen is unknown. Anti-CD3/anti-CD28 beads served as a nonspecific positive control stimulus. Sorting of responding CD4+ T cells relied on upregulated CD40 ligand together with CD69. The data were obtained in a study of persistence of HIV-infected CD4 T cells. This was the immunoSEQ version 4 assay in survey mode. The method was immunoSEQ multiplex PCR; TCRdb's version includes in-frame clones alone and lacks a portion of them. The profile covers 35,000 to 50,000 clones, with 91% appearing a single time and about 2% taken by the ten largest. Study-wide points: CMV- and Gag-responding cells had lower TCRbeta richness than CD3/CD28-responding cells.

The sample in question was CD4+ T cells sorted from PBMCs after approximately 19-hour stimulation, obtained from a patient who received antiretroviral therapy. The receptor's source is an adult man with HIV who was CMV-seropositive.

For the CDR3, the DNA is TGTGCCAGCAGCGTAACCAGCGGGGCGATCACAGATACGCAGTATTTT. It is translated as CASSVTSGAITDTQYF. The V call is TRBV9, the J call TRBJ2-3; 7 bases line up with TRBD2. Germline CDR1 SGDLS, CDR2 YYNGEE. With 1 base clipped from V and 2 bases from J, the junction kept 7 bases outside the gene matches. The CDR3 is 16 amino acids.